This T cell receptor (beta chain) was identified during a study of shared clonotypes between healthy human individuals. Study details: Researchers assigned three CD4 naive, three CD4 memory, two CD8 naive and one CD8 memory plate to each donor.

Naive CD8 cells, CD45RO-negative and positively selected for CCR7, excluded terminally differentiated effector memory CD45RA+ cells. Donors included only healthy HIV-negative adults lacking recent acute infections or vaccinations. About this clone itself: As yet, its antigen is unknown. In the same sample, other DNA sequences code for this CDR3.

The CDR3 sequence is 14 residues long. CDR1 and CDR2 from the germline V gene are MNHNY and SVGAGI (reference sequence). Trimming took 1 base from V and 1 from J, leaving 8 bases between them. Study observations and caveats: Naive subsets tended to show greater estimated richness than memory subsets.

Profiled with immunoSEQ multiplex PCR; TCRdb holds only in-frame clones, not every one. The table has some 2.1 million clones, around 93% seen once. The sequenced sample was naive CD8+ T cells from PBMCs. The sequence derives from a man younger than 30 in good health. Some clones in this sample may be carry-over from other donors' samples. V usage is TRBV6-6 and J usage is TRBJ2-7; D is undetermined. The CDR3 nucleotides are TGTGCCAGCAGTTACTATCGGACGTCCTACGAGCAGTACTTC. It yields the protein CASSYYRTSYEQYF.